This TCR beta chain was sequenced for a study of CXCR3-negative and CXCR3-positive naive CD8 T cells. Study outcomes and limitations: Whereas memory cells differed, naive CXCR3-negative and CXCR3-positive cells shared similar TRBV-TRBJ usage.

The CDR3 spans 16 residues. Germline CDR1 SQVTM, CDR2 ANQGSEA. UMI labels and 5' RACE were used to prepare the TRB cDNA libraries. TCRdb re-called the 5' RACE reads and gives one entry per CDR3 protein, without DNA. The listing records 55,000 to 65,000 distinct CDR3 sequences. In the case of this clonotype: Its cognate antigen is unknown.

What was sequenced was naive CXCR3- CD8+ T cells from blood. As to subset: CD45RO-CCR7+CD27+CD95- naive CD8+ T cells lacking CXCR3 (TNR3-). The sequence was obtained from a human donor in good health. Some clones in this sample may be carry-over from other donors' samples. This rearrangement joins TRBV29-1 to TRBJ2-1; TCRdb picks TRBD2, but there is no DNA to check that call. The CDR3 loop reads CSVEGGLAGVYNEQFF.